The 14 T cell receptor beta chains presented below share a single source sample, sequenced in a study of regulatory T cells in long-lasting Graves disease. Time point reported: newly diagnosed GD, antithyroid drugs for less than 3 months. There was RNA extracted from PBMCs, and the TCR library was made from it. Researchers made TCR beta libraries by using iRepertoire HTBI primers and running Arm-PCR on CDR3 regions. Each CDR3 protein gets one entry after TCRdb re-called the multiplex PCR reads with MiXCR. This table has 400,000 to 500,000 distinct CDR3 sequences, 14% appearing once. This sample also belongs to another study, concerning T cells in Graves' hyperthyroidism and ophthalmopathy.

The sequenced sample was peripheral blood mononuclear cells (PBMCs), obtained at new diagnosis, from a patient treated with antithyroid drugs. The source is a woman aged 45-60 years with Graves disease.

This clonotype was detected many times. This sequence joins TRBV6-2 or TRBV6-3 and TRBJ2-1; 8 positions match TRBD2. The length of the CDR3 is 14 residues. The junction had 7 bases not matched to a gene; V was cut back by 7 bases and J by 5 bases. Germline V CDR1 and CDR2: MNHEY, SVGEGT. CDR3 loop: CASKRGLVDNEQFF. The CDR3 DNA sequence: TGTGCCAGCAAACGGGGACTAGTCGACAATGAGCAGTTCTTC.

This clonotype has ten or more counts. The J gene is TRBJ2-1, the V gene TRBV27; TRBD2 is a possible D gene (6 bases). V lost 3 bases and J lost 13, with 22 bases in between. The CDR3 has 15 residues. Germline values: CDR1 MNHEY, CDR2 SMNVEV (reference sequence). CDR3 DNA: TGTGCCAGCAGTTTTGGAGCGGGTGTATCTCTCCCCCAGTTCTTC. Encoded protein: CASSFGAGVSLPQFF.

To note about this clonotype: Here the CDR3 omits its conserved ending phenylalanine or tryptophan, so a read error is the likely source. The rearrangement links TRBV6-2 or TRBV6-3 to TRBJ2-1; TRBD1 aligns across 7 bases. This CDR3 contains 13 residues. With 5 bases clipped from V and 9 bases from J, the junction kept 7 bases outside the gene matches. Germline V gene data show CDR1 as MNHEY and CDR2 as SVGEGT. The CDR3 loop is CASSQQGTGEQFS. The CDR3 coding sequence is TGTGCCAGCAGTCAACAGGGGACGGGTGAGCAGTTCTCC.

As regards this clonotype: One base away lies a much larger clone, so this may be a sequencing read error. The V gene is TRBV5-5, the J gene TRBJ1-2; D is ambiguous. CDR1 SGHKS and CDR2 YYEKEE come from the germline V gene (reference sequence). The CDR3 runs to 12 residues. CDR3: CASSIQDYGNTF. CDR3 nucleotide sequence: TGTGCCAGCAGTATTCAGGACTATGGCAACACCTTC.

This clonotype was counted ten times or more. The chain combines TRBV18 with TRBJ2-1; D is uncertain. There are 14 residues in the CDR3. Germline CDR1 reads KGHSH; CDR2 reads LQKENI. V was pared by 5 bases and J by 5 bases, with 13 bases between. The CDR3 region has the DNA TGTGCCAGCTCAAACCCACTAACCCACAATGAGCAGTTCTTC. Amino acids: CASSNPLTHNEQFF.

This sequence joins TRBV18 and TRBJ2-4, with TRBD2 as a possible D gene (6 bases). V lost 2 bases, J lost 13 bases, and 24 bases lay in between. Germline CDR1 and CDR2: KGHSH and LQKENI. CDR3 length: 16 residues. DNA of the CDR3: TGTGCCAGCTCACCAGACCGGGACTTGGGTCACAATGAGCAGTACTTC. It is translated as CASSPDRDLGHNEQYF. Supplemented by reference TRBV18 and TRBJ2-4, the full variable domain reads NAGVMQNPRHLVRRRGQEARLRCSPMKGHSHVYWYRQLPEEGLKFMVYLQKENIIDESGMPKERFSAEFPKEGPSILRIQQVVRGDSAAYFCASSPDRDLGHNEQYFGAGTRLSVL.

Worth noting for this clonotype: Being one base from a much bigger clone, this may be a read error. The V call is TRBV27, the J call TRBJ2-7; 7 nucleotides align to TRBD2. CDR3 length: 15 residues. Germline V gives CDR1 MNHEY, CDR2 SMNVEV (reference sequence). CDR3 amino acids: CASGLSLAASYEQYF. The CDR3 DNA reads as TGTGCCAGCGGTTTATCCCTAGCGGCTTCCTACGAGCAGTACTTC.

The V call is TRBV5-1, the J call TRBJ2-3, with TRBD1 identical over 10 bases. With V trimmed by 3 bases and J by 0 bases, 4 bases remained unmatched. This CDR3 contains 16 residues. CDR1 is SGHRS and CDR2 is YFSETQ in the germline V gene. The CDR3 here is CASSYEGQGSTDTQYF. The CDR3 DNA reads TGCGCCAGCAGCTACGAGGGACAGGGGAGCACAGATACGCAGTATTTT.

In nucleotides, the CDR3 is TGCAGCGTTGAAGATGGCGCGGGAGGTAATGAGCAGTTCTTC. Protein product: CSVEDGAGGNEQFF. The genes are TRBV29-1 and TRBJ2-1, with 8 positions matching TRBD2. This CDR3 contains 14 residues. Germline V gene sequence: CDR1 SQVTM, CDR2 ANQGSEA. V was pared by 0 bases and J by 7 bases, with 5 bases of the junction left unmatched.

Comments on this clonotype: At one boundary the junction diverges from the germline segment, which might be a read error. The DNA of the CDR3 is TGCAGTGCTAGGGGGCCTGCCGATGAGCACTTCTTC. This gives the protein CSARGPADEHFF. V is TRBV20-1 and J is TRBJ2-1; D may be TRBD1 (5 bases). Germline V lookup: CDR1 DFQATT, CDR2 SNEGSKA (reference sequence). The CDR3 consists of 12 residues.

The CDR3 protein is CAWIGPLRGGRDTGELFF. The CDR3 DNA reads TGTGCCTGGATTGGACCCCTCCGGGGAGGGAGGGACACCGGGGAGCTGTTTTTT. This chain uses TRBV30 with TRBJ2-2, with 7 nucleotides matching TRBD2. Losses at the gene ends were 4 bases for V and 3 bases for J; bases not matched to a gene: 17. This CDR3 spans 18 amino acids. The germline CDR1 and CDR2 sequences are GTSNPN and SVGIG (reference sequence).

The V and J genes are TRBV10-3 and TRBJ2-1; D gene ambiguous. Trimming took 5 bases from V and 7 from J, leaving 9 bases between them. The germline V gene encodes CDR1 ENHRY and CDR2 SYGVKD. The CDR3 runs 12 residues. CDR3 bases: TGTGCCATCAGTCGGCTAGGGAATGAGCAGTTCTTC. Amino acids: CAISRLGNEQFF.

The chain joins TRBV7-8 to TRBJ2-7; D is uncertain. CDR1 and CDR2 (germline): SGHVS, FQNEAQ. Deletions cut 1 base from V and 2 bases from J, with 12 bases between. The CDR3 length is 15 residues. CDR3 coding DNA: TGTGCCAGCAGCTTAGTTAAGGGAATGGCCTACGAGCAGTACTTC. Amino acids: CASSLVKGMAYEQYF.

This clonotype was observed a few times. V and J are TRBV24-1 and TRBJ1-1, with D maybe TRBD1 (5 bases). This CDR3 contains 15 residues. Trimming took 3 bases from V and 4 from J, leaving 14 bases between them. Germline V gene data show CDR1 as KGHDR and CDR2 as SFDVKD. The CDR3: CATSDNRLGVTEAFF. DNA of the CDR3: TGTGCCACCAGTGATAATCGGTTGGGGGTCACTGAAGCTTTCTTT.